What follows are 11 T cell receptor beta chains derived from one specimen sequenced in a study of healthy donors' naive CD4 and CD8 T cells. Each TCR library used roughly 490 ng of total RNA and a linear amplification protocol. TCRdb passed the reads through MiXCR, listing each CDR3 protein once. The table includes some 190,000 distinct CDR3 sequences, around 70% detected once. Sequences were obtained from naive CD4+ and CD8+ T cells sorted from blood, pooled from several donors. The receptors shown here come from a pool of human donors in good health; the sample pools cells from several healthy donors.

The genes are TRBV29-1 and TRBJ2-5; no clear D gene. Germline loops: CDR1 SQVTM, CDR2 ANQGSEA. V lost 2 bases to trimming and J lost 2 bases, with 9 bases between them. This CDR3 contains 13 residues. CDR3 sequence reads: CSVERSRQETQYF. The CDR3 DNA reads as TGCAGCGTTGAAAGGTCACGGCAAGAGACCCAGTACTTC. Full variable domain (missing parts from reference TRBV29-1 and TRBJ2-5): SAVISQKPSRDICQRGTSLTIQCQVDSQVTMMFWYRQQPGQSLTLIATANQGSEATYESGFVIDKFPISRPNLTFSTLTVSNMSPEDSSIYLCSVERSRQETQYFGPGTRLLVL.

This chain joins TRBV6-5 and TRBJ2-7; maybe TRBD2 (5 bases). CDR1 and CDR2 from the germline V gene are MNHEY and SVGAGI. The CDR3 totals 13 residues. The CDR3 DNA follows: TGTGTGACCGGACTTTCGGAATCCTACGAGCAGTACTTC. This sequence encodes CVTGLSESYEQYF.

The gene calls are TRBV29-1 and TRBJ1-6; TRBD1 agrees at 7 bases. Germline-derived CDR1 and CDR2 are SQVTM and ANQGSEA. V was pared by 4 bases and J by 8 bases, with 11 bases of the junction left unmatched. This CDR3 comprises 15 residues. The CDR3 coding sequence is TGCAGCGTTGCCCTCGACAGGGCCGACGATTCACCCCTCCACTTT. Translation: CSVALDRADDSPLHF. Complete variable domain (other parts from reference TRBV29-1 and TRBJ1-6): SAVISQKPSRDICQRGTSLTIQCQVDSQVTMMFWYRQQPGQSLTLIATANQGSEATYESGFVIDKFPISRPNLTFSTLTVSNMSPEDSSIYLCSVALDRADDSPLHFGNGTRLTVT.

V is TRBV12-3 or TRBV12-4 and J is TRBJ2-1, with a possible D match to TRBD1 (6 bases). The CDR3 spans 14 residues. V lost 6 bases and J 7 bases, leaving 16 bases between the germline ends. The CDR3 DNA sequence: TGTGCCAGCAGCCCCCGGAACAGGGTGAATGAGCAGTTCTTC. This gives the protein CASSPRNRVNEQFF.

The chain combines TRBV19 with TRBJ1-5, with 8 bases identical to TRBD1. The CDR3 has 15 residues. Germline assignment: CDR1 LNHDA and CDR2 SQIVND (reference sequence). J was trimmed by 7 bases and V by 6 bases; bases with no gene match: 11. CDR3 nucleotide sequence: TGTGCCAGTAGGCGTGACAGGGGTGCGAGGCAGCCCCAGCATTTT. Protein sequence: CASRRDRGARQPQHF.

The CDR3, as DNA: TGTGCCAGCTCACCAGGGGTGAAATATGGCTACACCTTC. This translates into CASSPGVKYGYTF. The chain has TRBV18 and TRBJ1-2; no firm D call. Germline CDR1 reads KGHSH; CDR2 reads LQKENI. With 2 bases removed from V and 5 bases from J, the gap between germline ends came to 9 bases. The CDR3 covers 13 residues.

The rearrangement joins TRBV29-1 to TRBJ2-1; no definite D call. CDR1 is SQVTM, CDR2 ANQGSEA, per germline. The V and J ends lost 5 bases and 6 bases respectively, with 17 bases between them. The CDR3 sequence is 14 residues long. The CDR3 region is CSVSTVTFGNEQFF. CDR3 sequence (DNA): TGCAGCGTTAGTACGGTTACCTTTGGCAATGAGCAGTTCTTC.

The genes are TRBV29-1 and TRBJ2-3; D possibly corresponds to TRBD1 (5 bases). This CDR3 is built from 15 residues. V was shortened by 0 bases and J by 0 bases, with 10 bases between the two germline ends. Germline V gene lookup returns CDR1 SQVTM and CDR2 ANQGSEA. Here the CDR3 DNA reads TGCAGCGTTGAAGACCCGCAGGGAAGCACAGATACGCAGTATTTT. Amino acid sequence: CSVEDPQGSTDTQYF.

The chain has TRBV6-5 and TRBJ1-2; 9 positions match TRBD1. From germline, CDR1 is MNHEY and CDR2 SVGAGI. CDR3 length equals 16 residues. V lost 2 bases to trimming and J lost 5 bases; unmatched junction nucleotides: 9. CDR3 in DNA: TGTGCCAGCAGTTACCAATCGGACAGGGGATATTATGGCTACACCTTC. Translation: CASSYQSDRGYYGYTF.

For the CDR3, the DNA is TGCAGCGTTGAAGAGGGGGGACAGGGGGTCGATCAGCCCCAGCATTTT. Its protein product is CSVEEGGQGVDQPQHF. The chain carries TRBV29-1 and TRBJ1-5, with 11 bases matching TRBD1. After removal of 0 bases from V and 5 bases from J, the junction contained 6 bases not matched to a gene. The germline CDR1 and CDR2 sequences are SQVTM and ANQGSEA. The CDR3 contains 16 residues.

The chain combines TRBV20-1 with TRBJ1-1; perhaps TRBD1 as D (5 bases). This CDR3 region has 13 residues. The germline gives CDR1 DFQATT, CDR2 SNEGSKA (reference sequence). V lost 3 bases, J lost 0 bases, and 8 bases lay in between. The CDR3 reads CSARTDMNTEAFF. The DNA of the CDR3 is TGCAGTGCTAGGACGGACATGAACACTGAAGCTTTCTTT.